This TCR beta chain was observed in a study of T-cell reconstitution after alpha-beta-depleted transplantation in children. Study findings and constraints: High day-60 TCRbeta diversity in some patients came from surviving recipient T cells and thymic progenitors.

The authors prepared the TCRbeta library with unique molecular identifiers. TCRdb fed the PCR reads into MiXCR, producing one record per CDR3 protein. The table shows about 980,000 distinct CDR3 sequences, with around 30% occurring only once. Germline values: CDR1 SGHRS, CDR2 YFSETQ. V lost 4 bases to trimming and J lost 4 bases; unmatched junction nucleotides: 12. The CDR3 runs to 16 residues. With regard to this clonotype: Its antigen is currently unknown.

This sequence was found in a boy younger than two who had a stem cell transplant for SCID, so the T cells may come from the graft donor. The chain links TRBV5-1 to TRBJ2-3, with TRBD2 matching over 7 bases. The material was PBMCs, mostly from graft donor cells, obtained 360 days after TCRalphabeta/CD19-depleted stem cell transplant. The CDR3 DNA is TGCGCCAGCAGCCCCGCTTCGAGCGGGGCGTCAGATACGCAGTATTTT. The encoded protein is CASSPASSGASDTQYF.